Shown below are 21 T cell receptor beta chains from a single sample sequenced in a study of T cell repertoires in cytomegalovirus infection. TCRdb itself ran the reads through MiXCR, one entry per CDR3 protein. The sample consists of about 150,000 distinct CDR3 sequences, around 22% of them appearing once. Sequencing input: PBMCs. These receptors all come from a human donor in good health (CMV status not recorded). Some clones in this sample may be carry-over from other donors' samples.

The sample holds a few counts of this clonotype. CDR3 sequence: CASSVAGTTVGGGNNEQFF. CDR3 DNA: TGTGCCAGCAGCGTAGCCGGGACTACCGTTGGGGGGGGAAACAATGAGCAGTTCTTC. V usage is TRBV9 and J usage is TRBJ2-1; 7 nucleotides match TRBD2. The length of the CDR3 is 19 residues. V was clipped by 0 bases and J by 5 bases; unmatched bases: 17. Germline V gives CDR1 SGDLS, CDR2 YYNGEE.

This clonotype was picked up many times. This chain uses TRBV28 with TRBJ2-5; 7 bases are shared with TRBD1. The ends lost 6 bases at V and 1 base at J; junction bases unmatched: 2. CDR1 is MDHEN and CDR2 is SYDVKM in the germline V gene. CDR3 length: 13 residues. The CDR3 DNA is TGTGCCAGCAGGGGACAGACCCAAGAGACCCAGTACTTC. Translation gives CASRGQTQETQYF.

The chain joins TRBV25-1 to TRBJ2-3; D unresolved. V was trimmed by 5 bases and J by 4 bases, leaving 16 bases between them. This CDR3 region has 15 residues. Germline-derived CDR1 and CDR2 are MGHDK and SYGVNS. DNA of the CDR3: TGTGCCAGCAGTCTGGCCCCCCCGAAGGCAGATACGCAGTATTTT. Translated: CASSLAPPKADTQYF. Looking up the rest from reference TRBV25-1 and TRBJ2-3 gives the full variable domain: EADIYQTPRYLVIGTGKKITLECSQTMGHDKMYWYQQDPGMELHLIHYSYGVNSTEKGDLSSESTVSRIRTEHFPLTLESARPSHTSQYLCASSLAPPKADTQYFGPGTRLTVL.

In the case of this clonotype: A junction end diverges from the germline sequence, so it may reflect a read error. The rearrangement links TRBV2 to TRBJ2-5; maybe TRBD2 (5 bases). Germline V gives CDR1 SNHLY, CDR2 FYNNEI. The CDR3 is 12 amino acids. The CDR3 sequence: CASSPIDYPRIF. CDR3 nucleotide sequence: TGTGCCAGCAGTCCTATAGACTATCCCAGAATCTTC.

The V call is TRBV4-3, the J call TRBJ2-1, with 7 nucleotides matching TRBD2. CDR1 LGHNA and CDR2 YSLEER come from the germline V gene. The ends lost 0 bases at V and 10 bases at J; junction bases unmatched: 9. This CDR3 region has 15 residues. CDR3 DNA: TGCGCCAGCAGCCAAGATTCGGGGGAGGGCGGGGAGCAGTTCTTC. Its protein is CASSQDSGEGGEQFF.

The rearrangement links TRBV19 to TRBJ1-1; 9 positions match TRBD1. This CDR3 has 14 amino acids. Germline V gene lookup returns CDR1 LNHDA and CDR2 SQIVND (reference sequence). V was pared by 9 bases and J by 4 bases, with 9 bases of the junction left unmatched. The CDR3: CASSNLGQGTEAFF. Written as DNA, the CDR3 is TGTGCCAGCTCGAACCTGGGACAGGGCACTGAAGCTTTCTTT.

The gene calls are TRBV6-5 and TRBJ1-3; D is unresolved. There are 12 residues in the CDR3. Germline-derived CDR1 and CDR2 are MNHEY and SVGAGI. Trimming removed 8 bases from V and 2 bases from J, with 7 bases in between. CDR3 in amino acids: CASRTPGNTIYF. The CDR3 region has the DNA TGTGCCAGCCGAACCCCTGGAAACACCATATATTTT.

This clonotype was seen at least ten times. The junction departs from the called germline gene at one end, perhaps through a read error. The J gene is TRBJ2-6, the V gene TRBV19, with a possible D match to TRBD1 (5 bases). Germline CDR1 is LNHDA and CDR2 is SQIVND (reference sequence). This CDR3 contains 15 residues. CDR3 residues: CASSISGSGANVLTF. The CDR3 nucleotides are TGCGCCAGCAGCATCTCAGGGTCCGGGGCCAACGTCCTGACTTTC.

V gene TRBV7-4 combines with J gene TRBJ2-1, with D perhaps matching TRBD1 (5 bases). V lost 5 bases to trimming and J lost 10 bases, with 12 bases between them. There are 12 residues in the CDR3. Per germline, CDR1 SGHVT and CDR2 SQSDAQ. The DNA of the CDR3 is TGTGCCAGCAGCCAAACAGGAAGGGAGCAGTTCTTC. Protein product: CASSQTGREQFF.

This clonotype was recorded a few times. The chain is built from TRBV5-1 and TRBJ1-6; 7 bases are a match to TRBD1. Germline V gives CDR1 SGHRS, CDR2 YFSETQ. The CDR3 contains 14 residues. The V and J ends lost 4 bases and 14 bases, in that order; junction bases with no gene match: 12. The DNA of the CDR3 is TGCGCCAGCAGCAAGGGAACAGGGGATCCAACCCTCCACTTT. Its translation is CASSKGTGDPTLHF.

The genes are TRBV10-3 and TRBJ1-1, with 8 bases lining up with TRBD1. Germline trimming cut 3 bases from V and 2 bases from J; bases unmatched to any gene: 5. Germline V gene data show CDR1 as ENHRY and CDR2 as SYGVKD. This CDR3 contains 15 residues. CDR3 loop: CAISEEGQANTEAFF. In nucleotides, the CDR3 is TGTGCCATCAGTGAAGAGGGACAGGCCAACACTGAAGCTTTCTTT.

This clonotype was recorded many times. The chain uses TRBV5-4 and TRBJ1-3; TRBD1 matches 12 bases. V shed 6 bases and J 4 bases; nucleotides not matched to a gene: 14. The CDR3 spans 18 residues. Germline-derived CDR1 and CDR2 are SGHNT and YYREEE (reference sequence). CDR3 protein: CASTAVPGQGATGNTIYF. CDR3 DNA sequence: TGTGCCAGCACCGCAGTCCCGGGACAGGGGGCTACCGGAAACACCATATATTTT.

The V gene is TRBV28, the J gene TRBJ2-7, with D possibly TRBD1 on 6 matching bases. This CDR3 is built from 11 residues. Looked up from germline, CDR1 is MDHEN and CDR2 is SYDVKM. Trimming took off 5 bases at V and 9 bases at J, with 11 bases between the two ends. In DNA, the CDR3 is TGTGCCAGCAGTGCCGTACAGGGGCAGTACTTC. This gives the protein CASSAVQGQYF.

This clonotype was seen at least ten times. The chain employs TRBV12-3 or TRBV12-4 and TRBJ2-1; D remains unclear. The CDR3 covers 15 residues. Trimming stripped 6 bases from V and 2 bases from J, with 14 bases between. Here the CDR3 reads CASRPHIGPYNEQFF. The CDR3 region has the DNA TGTGCCAGCAGGCCACATATCGGACCCTACAATGAGCAGTTCTTC.

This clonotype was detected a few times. Written as DNA, the CDR3 is TGTGCCAGCAGCCCTAGCGGGGGCCAAGAGACCCAGTACTTC. Translated: CASSPSGGQETQYF. The rearrangement links TRBV7-3 to TRBJ2-5; 10 nucleotides agree with TRBD2. V dropped 5 bases and J dropped 1; count of bases not matched to a gene: 1. The CDR3 has 14 residues. Germline values: CDR1 SGHTA, CDR2 FQGTGA.

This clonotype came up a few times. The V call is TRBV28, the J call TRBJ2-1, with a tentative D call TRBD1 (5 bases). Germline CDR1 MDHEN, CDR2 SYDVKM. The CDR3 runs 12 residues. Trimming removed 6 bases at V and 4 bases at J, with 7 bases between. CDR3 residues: CASRTVYNEQFF. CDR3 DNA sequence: TGTGCCAGCAGGACAGTATACAATGAGCAGTTCTTC.

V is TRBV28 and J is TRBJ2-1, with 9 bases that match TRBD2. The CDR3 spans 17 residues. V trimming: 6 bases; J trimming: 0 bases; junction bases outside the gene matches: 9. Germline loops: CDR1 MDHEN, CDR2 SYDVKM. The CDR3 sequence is CASRPRGGRGSYNEQFF. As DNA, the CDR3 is TGTGCCAGCAGACCGCGGGGGGGCCGAGGCTCCTACAATGAGCAGTTCTTC.

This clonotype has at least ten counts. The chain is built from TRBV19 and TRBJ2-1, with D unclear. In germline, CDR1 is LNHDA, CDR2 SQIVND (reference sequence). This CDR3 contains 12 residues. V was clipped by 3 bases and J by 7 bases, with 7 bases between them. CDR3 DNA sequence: TGTGCCAGTAGTATCGGCAGTAATGAGCAGTTCTTC. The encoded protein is CASSIGSNEQFF.

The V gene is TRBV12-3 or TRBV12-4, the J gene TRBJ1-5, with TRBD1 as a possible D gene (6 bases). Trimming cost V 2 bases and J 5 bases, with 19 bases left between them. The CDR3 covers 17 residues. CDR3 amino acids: CASSLNPVTGPHQPQHF. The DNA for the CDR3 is TGTGCCAGCAGTTTAAACCCCGTGACAGGTCCTCATCAGCCCCAGCATTTT.

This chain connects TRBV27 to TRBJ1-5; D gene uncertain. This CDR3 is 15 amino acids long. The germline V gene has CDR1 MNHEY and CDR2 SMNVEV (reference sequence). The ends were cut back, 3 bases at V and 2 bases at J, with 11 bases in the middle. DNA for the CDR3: TGTGCCAGCAGTTTGAGCCCGGTGGGCAATCAGCCCCAGCATTTT. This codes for CASSLSPVGNQPQHF.

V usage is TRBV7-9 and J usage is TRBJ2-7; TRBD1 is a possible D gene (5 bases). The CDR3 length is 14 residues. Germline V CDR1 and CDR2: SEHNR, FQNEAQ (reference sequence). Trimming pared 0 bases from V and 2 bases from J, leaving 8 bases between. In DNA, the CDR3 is TGTGCCAGCAGCTTAGCAGGGGTCACCTACGAGCAGTACTTC. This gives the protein CASSLAGVTYEQYF.